The 32 T cell receptor beta chains reported below all come from one sample, sequenced in a study. Adaptor-ligated barcode primers were used to amplify TRBV12-4/TRBJ1-2 clonotypes. TCRdb re-derived calls from the multiplex PCR reads in MiXCR, one entry per CDR3 protein. The sample contains some 960 distinct CDR3 sequences, 6% of which appear only once. The sample consisted of naive CD4+ T cells sorted from blood. Subset denoted: naive CD4+ T cells, CD4+CD45RA+CD25-. Receptor source: a female donor with breast cancer.

Within the sample, this clonotype is medium-sized. The chain uses TRBV12-3 or TRBV12-4 and TRBJ1-2; 7 nucleotides agree with TRBD1. The CDR3 sequence is 12 residues long. Trimming cost V 5 bases and J 5 bases; bases outside gene matches: 2. CDR3 sequence reads: CASSAQGYGYTF. The CDR3 nucleotides are TGTGCCAGCAGTGCACAGGGGTATGGCTACACCTTC.

This clonotype qualifies as large. The genes are TRBV12-3 or TRBV12-4 and TRBJ1-2; D not resolved. V lost 3 bases to trimming and J lost 0 bases, with 11 bases between them. The CDR3 is 15 residues long. The CDR3 nucleotides are TGTGCCAGCAGTTTTGGCGGGGTCGCTAACTATGGCTACACCTTC. This codes for CASSFGGVANYGYTF.

In its sample, this clonotype is medium-sized. The chain joins TRBV12-3 or TRBV12-4 to TRBJ1-2; D may be TRBD1 (5 bases). This CDR3 region has 13 residues. Trimming pared 5 bases from V and 4 bases from J, leaving 11 bases between. CDR3 coding DNA: TGTGCCAGCAGTCCGGGACGGAGCTATGGCTACACCTTC. As protein: CASSPGRSYGYTF.

The J gene is TRBJ1-2, the V gene TRBV12-3 or TRBV12-4; perhaps TRBD1 as D (6 bases). This CDR3 has 15 amino acids. V was pared by 6 bases and J by 3 bases, with 17 bases between. The CDR3 is CASSLPLTGYYGYTF. In DNA, the CDR3 is TGTGCCAGCAGCTTACCCCTGACAGGCTACTATGGCTACACCTTC.

In this sample, this clonotype is medium-sized (0.01 to 0.1%). The J gene is TRBJ1-2, the V gene TRBV12-3 or TRBV12-4; perhaps TRBD1 as D (6 bases). Trimming removed 6 bases at V and 4 bases at J, with 12 bases between. This CDR3 is 13 amino acids long. The CDR3 here is CASSTDSPYGYTF. As DNA, the CDR3 is TGTGCCAGCAGCACGGACAGTCCCTATGGCTACACCTTC.

By sample share, this clonotype is medium-sized. This chain joins TRBV12-3 or TRBV12-4 and TRBJ1-2, with 8 bases aligning to TRBD1. Trimming cost V 5 bases and J 3 bases; bases outside gene matches: 2. The CDR3 spans 13 residues. The CDR3 protein is CASSPDRDYGYTF. CDR3 DNA: TGTGCCAGCAGTCCGGACAGGGACTATGGCTACACCTTC.

This clonotype is medium-sized by share. The rearrangement links TRBV12-3 or TRBV12-4 to TRBJ1-2; 7 positions agree with TRBD1. The CDR3 is 15 amino acids. V gave up 1 base and J gave up 5 bases; unmatched junction bases: 7. The CDR3 spells CASSLDRGTSYGYTF. The CDR3 DNA reads TGTGCCAGCAGTTTAGACAGGGGCACTTCATATGGCTACACCTTC.

By sample fraction, this clonotype is large. This rearrangement joins TRBV12-3 or TRBV12-4 to TRBJ1-2; 9 nucleotides match TRBD1. J lost 4 bases, V lost 5 bases, and 2 bases had no gene match. The CDR3 consists of 13 residues. The CDR3 sequence: CASSPDRGYGYTF. The CDR3 bases are TGTGCCAGCAGTCCGGACAGGGGCTATGGCTACACCTTC.

This clonotype is medium-sized (0.01 to 0.1%) in the sample. The rearrangement links TRBV12-3 or TRBV12-4 to TRBJ1-2; 7 nucleotides agree with TRBD1. The CDR3 is 15 amino acids. J was trimmed by 4 bases and V by 8 bases; bases with no gene match: 13. In nucleotides, the CDR3 is TGTGCCAGCGCGACCACAGGGGTTTTGGGCTATGGCTACACCTTC. Protein sequence: CASATTGVLGYGYTF.

In this sample, this clonotype is medium-sized. The chain recombines TRBV12-3 or TRBV12-4 with TRBJ1-2, with D possibly being TRBD1 (5 bases). The V end was cut by 4 bases, the J end by 4 bases, with 13 bases between. The CDR3 sequence is 14 residues long. CDR3 coding DNA: TGTGCCAGCAGTTCCGGCAGGGTAGGCTATGGCTACACCTTC. It specifies CASSSGRVGYGYTF.

This clonotype was seen a few times. CDR3 sequence: CASSFRRTQNGYTF. The DNA of the CDR3 is TGTGCCAGCAGTTTTAGAAGGACTCAGAATGGCTACACCTTC. V and J are TRBV12-3 or TRBV12-4 and TRBJ1-2, with D unclear. The CDR3 loop spans 14 amino acids. Trimming took 3 bases from V and 6 from J, leaving 14 bases between them.

This clonotype is medium-sized (0.01 to 0.1%) in the sample. The CDR3 DNA reads TGTGCCAGCCGGCAGGGCCAAGACTATGGCTACACCTTC. This gives the protein CASRQGQDYGYTF. The chain recombines TRBV12-3 or TRBV12-4 with TRBJ1-2, with D possibly TRBD1 on 5 matching bases. V was cut by 8 bases and J by 3 bases, with 13 bases left in between. The CDR3 runs 13 residues.

By share, this clonotype counts as medium-sized. The CDR3 coding sequence is TGTGCCAGCAGTTCTAGCGACCGGGGACATAAGGATGGCTACACCTTC. It codes for CASSSSDRGHKDGYTF. This rearrangement joins TRBV12-3 or TRBV12-4 to TRBJ1-2; D might be TRBD1 (6 bases). V was pared by 4 bases and J by 6 bases, with 21 bases between. CDR3 length: 16 residues.

In its sample, this clonotype ranks as large (0.1 to 1%). The genes are TRBV12-3 or TRBV12-4 and TRBJ1-2; D may be TRBD1 (5 bases). This CDR3 is built from 12 residues. Trimming left V 3 bases short and J 8 bases short, with 10 bases between. The CDR3 here is CASSFAGWGYTF. CDR3 nucleotide sequence: TGTGCCAGCAGTTTTGCAGGGTGGGGCTACACCTTC.

This clonotype is medium-sized in the sample. The chain couples TRBV12-3 or TRBV12-4 to TRBJ1-2; D is ambiguous. This CDR3 comprises 11 residues. The germline V and J ends were trimmed by 6 bases and 8 bases, with 10 bases remaining between them. CDR3 sequence: CASRESRGYTF. CDR3 nucleotide sequence: TGTGCCAGCAGGGAGTCGAGGGGCTACACCTTC.

This clonotype ranks as large. The chain joins TRBV12-3 or TRBV12-4 to TRBJ1-2; D not resolved. The length of the CDR3 is 15 residues. The ends were cut back, 4 bases at V and 4 bases at J, with 16 bases in the middle. This CDR3 reads CASSSSALLSYGYTF. The CDR3 coding sequence is TGTGCCAGCAGTTCCTCGGCGTTGTTAAGCTATGGCTACACCTTC.

This clonotype is judged medium-sized. Mismatch with germline at one junction end may stem from a read error. The chain uses TRBV12-3 or TRBV12-4 and TRBJ1-2, with D hard to call. CDR3 size: 10 residues. CDR3 residues: CASSLAGAVF. CDR3 DNA: TGTGCCAGCAGTTTAGCCGGAGCAGTATTC.

By sample fraction, this clonotype is medium-sized. This chain links TRBV12-3 or TRBV12-4 with TRBJ1-2, with D hard to call. Trimming left V 6 bases short and J 4 bases short, with 12 bases between. CDR3 size: 13 residues. Here the CDR3 DNA reads TGTGCCAGCAGGGAGACGGGATTCTATGGCTACACCTTC. This translates into CASRETGFYGYTF.

This clonotype is medium-sized. The rearrangement uses TRBV12-3 or TRBV12-4 and TRBJ1-2; D is ambiguous. The CDR3 has 12 amino acids. V was trimmed by 3 bases and J by 4 bases, leaving 6 bases between them. CDR3 in amino acids: CASSFQLYGYTF. In nucleotides, the CDR3 is TGTGCCAGCAGTTTCCAACTCTATGGCTACACCTTC.

This clonotype counts as large. This chain joins TRBV12-3 or TRBV12-4 and TRBJ1-2; D is uncertain. V was pared by 5 bases and J by 8 bases, with 15 bases between. The CDR3 is 13 residues long. CDR3 sequence: CASSDVLSSGYTF. Here the CDR3 DNA reads TGTGCCAGCAGTGACGTCCTGTCGTCGGGCTACACCTTC.

This clonotype is categorized as large. V usage is TRBV12-3 or TRBV12-4 and J usage is TRBJ1-2, with D maybe TRBD1 (5 bases). CDR3 size: 13 residues. V lost 8 bases and J lost 5, with 15 bases in between. The CDR3 sequence is CASSERGRYGYTF. Here the CDR3 DNA reads TGTGCCAGCTCGGAAAGGGGCCGATATGGCTACACCTTC.

By its share, this clonotype is large. The chain is built from TRBV12-3 or TRBV12-4 and TRBJ1-2, with D unclear. This CDR3 is 13 amino acids long. The V end was cut by 6 bases, the J end by 7 bases, with 15 bases between. Written as DNA, the CDR3 is TGTGCCAGCAGAAACGACCCAACGGGTGGCTACACCTTC. Encoded protein: CASRNDPTGGYTF.

This clonotype rates as medium-sized. This chain links TRBV12-3 or TRBV12-4 with TRBJ1-2, with no clear D. V was cut by 6 bases and J by 8 bases, with 7 bases left in between. This CDR3 has 10 amino acids. The CDR3, as DNA: TGTGCCAGCAGCCGTGGAGGCTACACCTTC. Protein: CASSRGGYTF.

The CDR3 protein is CASSADTGVYGYTF. In DNA, the CDR3 is TGTGCCAGCAGTGCCGATACAGGGGTCTATGGCTACACCTTC. V gene TRBV12-3 or TRBV12-4 combines with J gene TRBJ1-2, with 7 nucleotides matching TRBD1. Trimming removed 5 bases from V and 4 bases from J; junction bases left unmatched: 7. This CDR3 is built from 14 residues.

This clonotype is labeled large. The chain has TRBV12-3 or TRBV12-4 and TRBJ1-2; a weak D match, TRBD1 (6 bases). The CDR3 covers 12 residues. V lost 4 bases and J 8 bases, leaving 11 bases between the germline ends. The CDR3 region is CASSSSGVGYTF. CDR3 sequence (DNA): TGTGCCAGCAGTTCCTCAGGGGTCGGCTACACCTTC.

This clonotype is large. This chain links TRBV12-3 or TRBV12-4 with TRBJ1-2; D is ambiguous. The V and J ends lost 1 base and 4 bases respectively, with 10 bases between them. The CDR3 has 14 residues. CDR3 region: CASSLGILGYGYTF. For the CDR3, the DNA is TGTGCCAGCAGTTTAGGAATACTGGGCTATGGCTACACCTTC.

The chain carries TRBV12-3 or TRBV12-4 and TRBJ1-2, with D perhaps TRBD1 (5 bases). V gave up 7 bases and J gave up 0 bases, with 9 bases separating them. CDR3 length: 13 residues. The CDR3 region has the DNA TGTGCCAGCACCCTGACAGCTAACTATGGCTACACCTTC. Amino acid sequence: CASTLTANYGYTF.

This clonotype is judged medium-sized. The chain combines TRBV12-3 or TRBV12-4 with TRBJ1-2, with a weak D call TRBD1 (5 bases). Trimming left V 1 base short and J 9 bases short, with 9 bases between. The CDR3 sequence is 12 residues long. This CDR3 is CASSLGQSSYTF. The CDR3, as DNA: TGTGCCAGCAGTTTAGGACAGAGCAGCTACACCTTC.

This clonotype ranks as medium-sized (0.01 to 0.1%). The V gene is TRBV12-3 or TRBV12-4, the J gene TRBJ1-2; 7 positions match TRBD1. CDR3 length: 14 amino acids. The V gene end was trimmed by 6 bases and the J gene end by 5 bases; junction bases not matched to a gene: 9. The CDR3 sequence is CASSLGTALYGYTF. CDR3 in DNA: TGTGCCAGCAGCCTCGGGACAGCCCTGTATGGCTACACCTTC.

This clonotype is labeled medium-sized. The chain links TRBV12-3 or TRBV12-4 to TRBJ1-2, with TRBD1 matching 9 bases. V gave up 2 bases and J gave up 5 bases; unmatched junction bases: 15. The length of the CDR3 is 18 residues. CDR3 residues: CASSLLTGTGTIIYGYTF. The CDR3 DNA sequence: TGTGCCAGCAGTTTATTGACCGGGACAGGGACAATTATATATGGCTACACCTTC.

In its sample, this clonotype ranks as medium-sized. The chain recombines TRBV12-3 or TRBV12-4 with TRBJ1-2; the match to TRBD1 covers 7 bases. V shed 7 bases, J shed 8 bases, and the junction held 4 bases outside the gene matches. This CDR3 is 11 amino acids long. The DNA for the CDR3 is TGTGCCAGCACGACAGGGACCGGCTACACCTTC. Translation: CASTTGTGYTF.

By share, this clonotype ranks as medium-sized. The chain carries TRBV12-3 or TRBV12-4 and TRBJ1-2; tentatively, D is TRBD1 (6 bases). The V and J ends lost 4 bases and 8 bases respectively, with 8 bases between them. This CDR3 is built from 11 residues. This chain's CDR3 is CASSSGEGYTF. The CDR3 nucleotides are TGTGCCAGCAGTTCAGGGGAAGGCTACACCTTC.